This T cell receptor (beta chain) was sequenced in a study of CD8 T cells in ankylosing spondylitis. General study findings and limits: A motif in TCR beta, a set of about 8 highly homologous variants, appeared characteristic of ankylosing spondylitis blood. Reportedly, matched ankylosing spondylitis synovial fluid was significantly enriched for disease-linked clones.

This clonotype was seen ten or more times. What it recognizes is unknown. For TCR beta, libraries came from quantitative 5'-RACE with molecular barcodes. TCRdb itself ran the 5' RACE reads through MiXCR, one entry per CDR3 protein. The sample includes over 450,000 distinct CDR3 sequences, roughly 13% of them seen just once. The CDR3 is 15 amino acids. CDR1 SEHNR and CDR2 FQNEAQ come from the germline V gene (reference sequence). V lost 5 bases and J lost 1, with 15 bases in between. The clonotype comes from a male donor with ankylosing spondylitis. The sequenced sample consisted of blood, either unsorted or a sorted T cell fraction (not recorded which). This sequence joins TRBV7-9 and TRBJ2-7; D might be TRBD2 (5 bases). The CDR3 loop is CASSTKRTDSYEQYF. The DNA for the CDR3 is TGTGCCAGCAGCACTAAGAGGACTGATTCCTACGAGCAGTACTTC.